This T cell receptor (beta chain) was obtained from a study of T cells after yellow fever vaccination. TCRdb reanalysed the 5' RACE reads using MiXCR and keeps one entry per CDR3 protein. The sample shows 150,000 to 200,000 distinct CDR3 sequences, around 9% of them seen only once. Germline values: CDR1 SGHTA, CDR2 FQGTGA. CDR3 length equals 15 residues. J lost 3 bases, V lost 5 bases, and 4 bases had no gene match. The clonotype comes from a man younger than 30 who received the YFV17D yellow fever vaccine. The J gene is TRBJ2-3, the V gene TRBV7-3, with TRBD2 matching 11 bases. The input for sequencing was CD8+ T cells sorted from PBMCs, taken 45 days after the yellow fever booster vaccination. The CDR3 DNA reads TGTGCCAGCAGCCAGACTAGCGGGGAGACAGATACGCAGTATTTT. It yields the protein CASSQTSGETDTQYF.